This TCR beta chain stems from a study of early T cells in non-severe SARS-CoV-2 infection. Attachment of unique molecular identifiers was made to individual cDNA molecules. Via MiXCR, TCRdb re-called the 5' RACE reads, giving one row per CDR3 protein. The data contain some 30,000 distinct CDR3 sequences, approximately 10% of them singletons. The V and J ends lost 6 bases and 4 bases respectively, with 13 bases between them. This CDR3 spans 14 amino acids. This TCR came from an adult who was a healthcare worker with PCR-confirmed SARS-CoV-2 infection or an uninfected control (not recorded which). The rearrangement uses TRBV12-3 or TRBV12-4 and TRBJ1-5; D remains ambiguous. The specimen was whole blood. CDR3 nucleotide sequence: TGTGCCAGCAGAAGTTTCGTAAATAATCAGCCCCAGCATTTT. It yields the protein CASRSFVNNQPQHF.